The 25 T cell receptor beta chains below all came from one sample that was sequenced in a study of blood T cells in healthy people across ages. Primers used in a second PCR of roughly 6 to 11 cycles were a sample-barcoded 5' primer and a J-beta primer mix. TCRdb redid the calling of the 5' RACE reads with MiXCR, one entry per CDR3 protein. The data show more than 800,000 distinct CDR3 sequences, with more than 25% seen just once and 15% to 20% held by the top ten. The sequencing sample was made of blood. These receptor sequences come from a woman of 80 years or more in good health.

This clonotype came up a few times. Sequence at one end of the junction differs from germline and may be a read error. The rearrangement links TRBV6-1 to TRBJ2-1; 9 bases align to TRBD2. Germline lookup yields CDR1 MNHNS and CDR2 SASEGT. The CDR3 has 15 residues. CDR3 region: CAGSARGGAHNEQFF. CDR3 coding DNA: TGTGCCGGCAGTGCACGCGGGGGGGCCCACAATGAGCAGTTCTTC.

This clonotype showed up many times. The CDR3 bases are TGCGCCAGCAGCCCAACAGGGGCGGGCTATGAAAAACTGTTTTTT. Its translation: CASSPTGAGYEKLFF. The rearrangement uses TRBV4-3 and TRBJ1-4; 7 nucleotides line up with TRBD1. Germline V lookup: CDR1 LGHNA, CDR2 YSLEER. CDR3 length equals 15 residues. J was trimmed by 6 bases and V by 4 bases; bases with no gene match: 8.

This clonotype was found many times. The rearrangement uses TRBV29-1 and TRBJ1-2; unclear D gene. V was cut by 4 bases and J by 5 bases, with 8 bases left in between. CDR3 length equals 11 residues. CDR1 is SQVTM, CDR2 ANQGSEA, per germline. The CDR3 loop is CSVGTVYGYTF. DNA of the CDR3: TGCAGCGTTGGTACAGTATATGGCTACACCTTC. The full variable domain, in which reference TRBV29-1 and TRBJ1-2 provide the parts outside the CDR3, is SAVISQKPSRDICQRGTSLTIQCQVDSQVTMMFWYRQQPGQSLTLIATANQGSEATYESGFVIDKFPISRPNLTFSTLTVSNMSPEDSSIYLCSVGTVYGYTFGSGTRLTVV.

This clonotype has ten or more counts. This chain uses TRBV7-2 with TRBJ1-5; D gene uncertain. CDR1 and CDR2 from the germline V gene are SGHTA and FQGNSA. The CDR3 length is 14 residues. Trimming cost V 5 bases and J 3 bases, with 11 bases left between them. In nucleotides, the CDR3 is TGTGCCAGCAGCCCAGGCTGGGTCAATCAGCCCCAGCATTTT. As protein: CASSPGWVNQPQHF.

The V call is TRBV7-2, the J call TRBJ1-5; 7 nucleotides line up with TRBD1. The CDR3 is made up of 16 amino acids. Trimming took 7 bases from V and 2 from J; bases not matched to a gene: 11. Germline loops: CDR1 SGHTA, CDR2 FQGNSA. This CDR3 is CASNFQQGFRNQPQHF. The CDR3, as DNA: TGTGCCAGCAACTTCCAACAGGGGTTTCGCAATCAGCCCCAGCATTTT.

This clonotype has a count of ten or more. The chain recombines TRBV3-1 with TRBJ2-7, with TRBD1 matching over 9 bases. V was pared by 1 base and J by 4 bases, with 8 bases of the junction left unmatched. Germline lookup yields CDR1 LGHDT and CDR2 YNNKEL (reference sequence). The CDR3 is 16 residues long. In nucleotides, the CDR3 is TGTGCCAGCAGCCAAGGGGCGGGACAGGGAGCATACGAGCAGTACTTC. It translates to CASSQGAGQGAYEQYF.

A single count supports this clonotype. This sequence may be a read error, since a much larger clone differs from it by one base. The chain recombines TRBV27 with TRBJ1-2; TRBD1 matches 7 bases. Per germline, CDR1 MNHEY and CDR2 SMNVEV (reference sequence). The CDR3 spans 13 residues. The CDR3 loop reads CASRPTGAYGYIF. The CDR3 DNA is TGTGCCAGCAGACCTACAGGGGCGTATGGCTACATCTTC.

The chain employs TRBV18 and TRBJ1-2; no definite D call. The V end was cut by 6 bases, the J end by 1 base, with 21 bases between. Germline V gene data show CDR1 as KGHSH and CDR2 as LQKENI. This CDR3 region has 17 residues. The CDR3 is CASSPEPSGSDNYGYTF. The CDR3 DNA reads TGTGCCAGCTCCCCCGAACCCTCGGGGAGCGATAACTATGGCTACACCTTC.

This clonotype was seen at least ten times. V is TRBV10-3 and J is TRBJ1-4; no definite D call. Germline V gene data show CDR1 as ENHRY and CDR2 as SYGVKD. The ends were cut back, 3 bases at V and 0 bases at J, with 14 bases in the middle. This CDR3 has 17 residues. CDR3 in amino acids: CAISDRAEGATNEKLFF. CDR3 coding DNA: TGTGCCATCAGTGATCGGGCCGAGGGAGCAACTAATGAAAAACTGTTTTTT.

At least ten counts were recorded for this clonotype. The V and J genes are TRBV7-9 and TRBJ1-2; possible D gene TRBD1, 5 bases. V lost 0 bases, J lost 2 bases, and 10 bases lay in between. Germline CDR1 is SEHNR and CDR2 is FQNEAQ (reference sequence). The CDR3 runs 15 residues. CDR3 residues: CASSLAGTENYGYTF. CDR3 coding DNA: TGTGCCAGCAGCTTAGCCGGGACGGAAAACTATGGCTACACCTTC.

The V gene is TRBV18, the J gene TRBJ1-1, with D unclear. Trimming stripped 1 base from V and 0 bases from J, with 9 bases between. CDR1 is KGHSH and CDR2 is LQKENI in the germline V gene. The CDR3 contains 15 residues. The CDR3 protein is CASSPRGKMNTEAFF. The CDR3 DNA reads TGTGCCAGCTCACCACGAGGGAAAATGAACACTGAAGCTTTCTTT. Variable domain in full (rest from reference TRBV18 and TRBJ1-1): NAGVMQNPRHLVRRRGQEARLRCSPMKGHSHVYWYRQLPEEGLKFMVYLQKENIIDESGMPKERFSAEFPKEGPSILRIQQVVRGDSAAYFCASSPRGKMNTEAFFGQGTRLTVV.

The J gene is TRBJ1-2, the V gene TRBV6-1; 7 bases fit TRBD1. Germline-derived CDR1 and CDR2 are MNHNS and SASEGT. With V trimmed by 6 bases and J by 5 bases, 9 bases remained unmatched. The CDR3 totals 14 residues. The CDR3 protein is CASSESRDRYGYTF. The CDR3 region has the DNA TGTGCCAGCAGCGAGTCCAGGGACAGATATGGCTACACCTTC.

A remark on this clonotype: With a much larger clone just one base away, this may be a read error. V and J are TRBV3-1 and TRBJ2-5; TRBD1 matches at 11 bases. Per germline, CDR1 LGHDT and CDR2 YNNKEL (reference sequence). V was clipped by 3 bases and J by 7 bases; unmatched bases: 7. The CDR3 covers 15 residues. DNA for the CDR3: TGTGCCAGCAGCCAGCGGACAGGGGGCTTAGGGACCCAGTACTTC. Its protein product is CASSQRTGGLGTQYF.

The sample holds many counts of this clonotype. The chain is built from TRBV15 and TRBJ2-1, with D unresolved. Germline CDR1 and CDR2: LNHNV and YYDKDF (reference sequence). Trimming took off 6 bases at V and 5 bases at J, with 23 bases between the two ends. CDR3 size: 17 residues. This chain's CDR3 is CATRTKEPHKGHNEQFF. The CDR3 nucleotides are TGTGCCACCAGAACAAAGGAGCCTCACAAGGGCCACAATGAGCAGTTCTTC.

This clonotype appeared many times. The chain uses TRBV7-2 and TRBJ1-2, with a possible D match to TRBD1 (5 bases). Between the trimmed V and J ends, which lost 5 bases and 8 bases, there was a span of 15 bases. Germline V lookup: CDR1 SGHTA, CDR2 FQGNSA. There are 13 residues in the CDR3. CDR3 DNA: TGTGCCAGCAGCCTAGACAGAAACGGGGGCTACACCTTC. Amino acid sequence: CASSLDRNGGYTF.

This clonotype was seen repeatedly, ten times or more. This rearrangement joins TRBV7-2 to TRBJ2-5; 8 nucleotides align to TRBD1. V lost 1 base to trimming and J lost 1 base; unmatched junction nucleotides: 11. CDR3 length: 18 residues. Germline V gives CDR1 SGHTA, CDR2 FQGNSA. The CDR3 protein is CASSLDWVQGAFQETQYF. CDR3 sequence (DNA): TGTGCCAGCAGCTTAGATTGGGTTCAGGGGGCCTTCCAAGAGACCCAGTACTTC.

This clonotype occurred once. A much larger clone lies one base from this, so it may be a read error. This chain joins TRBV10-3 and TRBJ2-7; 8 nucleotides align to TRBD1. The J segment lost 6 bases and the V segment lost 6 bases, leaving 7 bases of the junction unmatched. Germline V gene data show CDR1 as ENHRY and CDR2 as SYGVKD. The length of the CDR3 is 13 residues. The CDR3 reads CAISSGQECEQYF. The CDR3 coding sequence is TGTGCCATCAGCTCGGGACAGGAGTGCGAGCAGTACTTC.

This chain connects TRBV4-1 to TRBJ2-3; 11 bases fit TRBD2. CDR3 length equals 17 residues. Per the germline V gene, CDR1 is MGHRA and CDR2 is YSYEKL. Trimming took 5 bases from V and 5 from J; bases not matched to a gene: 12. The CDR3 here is CASSSRILAGGRDTQYF. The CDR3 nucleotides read TGCGCCAGCAGCTCAAGGATCCTAGCGGGAGGTAGAGATACGCAGTATTTT.

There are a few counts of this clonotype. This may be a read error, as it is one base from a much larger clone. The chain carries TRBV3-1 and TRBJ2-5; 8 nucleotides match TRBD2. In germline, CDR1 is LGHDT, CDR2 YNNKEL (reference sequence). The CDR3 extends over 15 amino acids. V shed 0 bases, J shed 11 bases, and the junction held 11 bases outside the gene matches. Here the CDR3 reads CASSQEGTRYNEQYF. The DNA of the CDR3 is TGTGCCAGCAGCCAAGAGGGGACTAGGTACAATGAGCAGTACTTC.

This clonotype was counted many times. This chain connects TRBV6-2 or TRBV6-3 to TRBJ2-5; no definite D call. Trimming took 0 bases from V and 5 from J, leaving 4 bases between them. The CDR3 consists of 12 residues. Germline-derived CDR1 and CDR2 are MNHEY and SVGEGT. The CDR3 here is CASSYSVETQYF. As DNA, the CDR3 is TGTGCCAGCAGTTACTCGGTGGAGACCCAGTACTTC.

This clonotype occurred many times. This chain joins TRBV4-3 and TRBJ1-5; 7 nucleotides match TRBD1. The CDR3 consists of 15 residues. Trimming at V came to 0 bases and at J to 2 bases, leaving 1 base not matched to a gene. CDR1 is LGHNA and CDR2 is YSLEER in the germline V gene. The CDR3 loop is CASSQDGTGNQPQHF. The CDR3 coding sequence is TGCGCCAGCAGCCAAGACGGGACAGGCAATCAGCCCCAGCATTTT.

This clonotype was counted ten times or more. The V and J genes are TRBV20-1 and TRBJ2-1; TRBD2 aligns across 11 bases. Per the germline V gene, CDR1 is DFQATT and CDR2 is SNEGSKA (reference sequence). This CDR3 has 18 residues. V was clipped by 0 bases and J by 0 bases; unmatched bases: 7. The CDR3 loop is CSARDRLAGGLSYNEQFF. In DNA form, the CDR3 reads TGCAGTGCTAGAGATCGGCTAGCGGGGGGCCTCTCCTACAATGAGCAGTTCTTC.

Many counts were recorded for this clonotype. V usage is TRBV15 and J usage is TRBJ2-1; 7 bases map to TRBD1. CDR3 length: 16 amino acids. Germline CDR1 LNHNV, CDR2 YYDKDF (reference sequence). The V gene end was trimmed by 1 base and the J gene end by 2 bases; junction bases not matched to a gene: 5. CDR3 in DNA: TGTGCCACCAGCAGAGTGAGGCAGGGGGCCTACAATGAGCAGTTCTTC. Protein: CATSRVRQGAYNEQFF.

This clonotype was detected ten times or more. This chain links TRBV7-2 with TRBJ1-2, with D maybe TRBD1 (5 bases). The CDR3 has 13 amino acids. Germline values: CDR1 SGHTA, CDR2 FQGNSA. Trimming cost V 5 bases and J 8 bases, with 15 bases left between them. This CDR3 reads CASSPGPSGGYTF. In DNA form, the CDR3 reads TGTGCCAGCAGCCCGGGGCCCTCTGGGGGCTACACCTTC.

The CDR3 DNA reads TGTGCCAGCAGAAGGAATAGCGGGGGCACCTGGGATGAGCAGTTCTTC. Translating gives CASRRNSGGTWDEQFF. The rearrangement uses TRBV27 and TRBJ2-1; 9 bases are shared with TRBD2. This CDR3 spans 16 amino acids. Per germline, CDR1 MNHEY and CDR2 SMNVEV (reference sequence). Trimming took 6 bases from V and 8 from J; bases not matched to a gene: 14.